This T cell receptor beta chain derives from a study of T cells in Graves' hyperthyroidism and ophthalmopathy. The wider study: The authors collected peripheral blood at initial diagnosis, before any treatment.

Amplified regions were TCR beta CDR3 sequences from RNA transcripts. HTBI primers were employed in a first-round RT-PCR of the TCR CDR3. TCRdb processed the multiplex PCR reads anew with MiXCR; each CDR3 protein has one entry. The sample shows roughly 240,000 distinct CDR3 sequences, about 25% of them seen only once. 8.5 to 10 ml of fresh peripheral blood supplied the PBMCs. Trimming cost V 3 bases and J 2 bases; bases outside gene matches: 8. This CDR3 region has 16 residues. The sequence derives from a woman between 40 and 55 years old with Graves' ophthalmopathy. J is TRBJ2-3 and V is TRBV12-3 or TRBV12-4; 7 bases match TRBD2. Sequences were obtained from blood. The CDR3 loop reads CASSFKGGRVTDTQYF. CDR3 in DNA: TGTGCCAGCAGTTTTAAGGGAGGGCGGGTCACAGATACGCAGTATTTT.